This T cell receptor beta chain was observed in a study of immune heterogeneity within non-small cell lung tumors. The germline gives CDR1 DFQATT, CDR2 SNEGSKA (reference sequence). This CDR3 has 13 amino acids. V shed 3 bases and J shed 0 bases, with 8 bases lying between them. A word on this clonotype: Antigen: not known. A much larger clonotype is one base distant, so this may be a read error.

It was a multiplex PCR that amplified TCR beta CDR3, with 32 V and 13 J primers. TCRdb independently ran MiXCR on the multiplex PCR reads; one entry per CDR3 protein. The table has tens of thousands of distinct CDR3 sequences, 28% seen once; the top ten hold 4%. Study-wide points: For the most part, the T-cell receptor beta clonotypes present at high frequency were distinct from one individual patient to the next. Significant yet moderate, the positive correlation between local T-cell clonality and local tumor mutational burden reached an R of 0.3 to 0.35. Dominant CDR3 beta clonotypes repeated across a patient's tumor loci, while different loci held unique high-frequency clones.

Template came from bulk tumor genomic DNA, at 600 ng per sample. Collection of several biopsies per primary tumor, spaced far apart, took place during surgery. The patients were newly diagnosed with non-small cell lung cancer, had not been treated, and had curative surgery. The source material was lung tumor tissue. The chain combines TRBV20-1 with TRBJ1-2; D unresolved. This clonotype originated in a man between 35 and 55 years old with non-small cell lung cancer. The CDR3 DNA sequence: TGCAGTGCTAGCCCGCTGACTAACTATGGCTACACCTTC. Protein: CSASPLTNYGYTF.